This T cell receptor (beta chain) was found in a study of blood T cell repertoires in COVID-19. Study at large: The samples span acute and convalescent COVID-19 from the United States, Italy and Spain. In each case, the material was cDNA or gDNA derived from T cells, B-cell-depleted T cells, or PBMCs.

Germline V gives CDR1 MNHNY, CDR2 SVGAGI (reference sequence). The CDR3 is 15 residues long. V lost 6 bases to trimming and J lost 4 bases, with 18 bases between them. Data came from immunoSEQ multiplex PCR; TCRdb stores just in-frame clones and leaves some out. The table includes 200,000 to 300,000 clones, around four fifths detected once. V is TRBV6-6 and J is TRBJ1-1; D perhaps matches TRBD1 (5 bases). Sequencing input: peripheral blood. The source is a woman older than 75 with acute or convalescent COVID-19. DNA for the CDR3: TGTGCCAGCAGCGGGACGGGCGGGGTTCTCACTGAAGCTTTCTTT. Translating gives CASSGTGGVLTEAFF.